This TCR beta chain was obtained from a study of CD8 T cells in ankylosing spondylitis. This clonotype was seen repeatedly, ten times or more. Antigen unknown. Study-level results: Under 10 highly homologous variants formed a TCR beta motif that appeared characteristic of ankylosing spondylitis blood. Before this, some motif variants had been reported in reactive arthritis synovial fluid and blood.

TCR beta libraries were made by quantitative 5'-RACE with molecular barcodes. TCRdb processed the 5' RACE reads anew with MiXCR; each CDR3 protein has one entry. The sample shows more than 300,000 distinct CDR3 sequences, roughly 8% of them seen only once. The sequenced material came from blood, either unsorted or a sorted T cell fraction (not recorded which). The TCR sequence derives from a male donor with ankylosing spondylitis.

The CDR3 DNA reads as TGCAGCGTTGAACTGGAAAGGACTAGCGGGACCACAGATACGCAGTATTTT. It is translated as CSVELERTSGTTDTQYF. The chain couples TRBV29-1 to TRBJ2-3; 12 positions match TRBD2. The trim removed 2 bases at V and 2 bases at J, leaving 8 bases unmatched. Germline V gene data show CDR1 as SQVTM and CDR2 as ANQGSEA. The CDR3 contains 17 residues.